This TCR beta chain comes out of a study of OX40 agonist ivuxolimab in advanced cancers. Turning to the study itself: Patients received ivuxolimab, an agonistic anti-OX40 (CD134) antibody. Dose-escalation patients were diagnosed with hepatocellular carcinoma, melanoma, renal cell cancer or head and neck cancer.

Generated by immunoSEQ multiplex PCR, the TCRdb table keeps only in-frame clones and is missing some. The repertoire includes 77,000 or so clones, 80% to 95% of them detected once, and approximately 0.3% sits in the top ten. Study findings and constraints: Fewer expanded clones were found on average in CD4+ than in CD8+ T cells. Among the least clonally expanded were partial responders at 0.1-3.0 mg/kg.

The CDR3 loop spans 17 amino acids. The ends lost 3 bases at V and 12 bases at J; junction bases unmatched: 19. Germline V lookup: CDR1 SGHNT, CDR2 YYREEE (reference sequence). On this clone: Its antigen remains unidentified.

The sequence derives from an adult with an advanced solid tumor such as melanoma, head and neck, liver or kidney cancer. The chain carries TRBV5-4 and TRBJ2-7, with TRBD1 matching 12 bases. The input for sequencing was CD4+ or CD8+ T cells sorted from blood, taken in a trial of the OX40 agonist ivuxolimab. For the CDR3, the DNA is TGTGCCAGCAGCTCAATCATGGGACAGGGGGCCACAATTAGGATGTACTTC. Its protein product is CASSSIMGQGATIRMYF.